Listed below are T cell receptor beta chains from one sample, sequenced in a study of blood T cells in healthy people across ages. TCRdb reprocessed the 5' RACE reads with MiXCR, giving one entry per CDR3 protein. Of about 580,000 distinct CDR3 sequences detected, around 50% appear once; the ten largest clones hold about 22%. Sequenced material: blood. The receptors stem from a man older than 75 in good health. Each CDR3 is given with its conserved first and last residue. The order of the fields is clone size, V gene, D gene, J gene, CDR3 DNA, CDR3 protein. The D gene is left open where the match is weak. Only some rows state a clone size, as once, few, many or a class for expanded clones.

clone size: NA
V gene: TRBV20-1
D gene: NA
J gene: TRBJ2-1
CDR3 DNA: TGCAGTGCTAGTTCGGGGTCCAGGCAGTTCTTC
CDR3 protein: CSASSGSRQFF

clone size: NA
V gene: TRBV28
D gene: TRBD2
J gene: TRBJ2-7
CDR3 DNA: TGTGCCAGCATCCCCCAGTTGTGGACTAGCGGGAGAAACGCCTACGAGCAGTACTTC
CDR3 protein: CASIPQLWTSGRNAYEQYF

clone size: NA
V gene: TRBV7-9
D gene: NA
J gene: TRBJ1-2
CDR3 DNA: TGTGCCAGCAGACCGGACAAGGACTATGGCTACACCTTC
CDR3 protein: CASRPDKDYGYTF

clone size: NA
V gene: TRBV4-3
D gene: TRBD2
J gene: TRBJ2-7
CDR3 DNA: TGCGCCAGCAGCCAACAATCTAGCGGAGCCCCCTACGAGCAGTACTTC
CDR3 protein: CASSQQSSGAPYEQYF

clone size: NA
V gene: TRBV11-2
D gene: NA
J gene: TRBJ2-7
CDR3 DNA: TGTGCCAGCAGCTTAGATGGGGCGGTGGCCTACGAGCAGTACTTC
CDR3 protein: CASSLDGAVAYEQYF

clone size: once
V gene: TRBV5-6
D gene: NA
J gene: TRBJ2-7
CDR3 DNA: TGTGCCAGCAGCTTGAGACCGGAGGTCCAGTACTTC
CDR3 protein: CASSLRPEVQYF

clone size: NA
V gene: TRBV3-1
D gene: TRBD2
J gene: TRBJ2-3
CDR3 DNA: TGTGCCAGCAGCCGAGACCGGGCGGGGGGGCTTACAGATACGCAGTATTTT
CDR3 protein: CASSRDRAGGLTDTQYF

clone size: NA
V gene: TRBV5-1
D gene: TRBD1
J gene: TRBJ1-2
CDR3 DNA: TGCGCCAGCAGCTTGGCCCAGGGACAGGGAGCAGGTGGCTACACCTTC
CDR3 protein: CASSLAQGQGAGGYTF

clone size: NA
V gene: TRBV4-1
D gene: NA
J gene: TRBJ2-1
CDR3 DNA: TGCGCCAGCAACCAAGGCCAGTACAATGAGCAGTTCTTC
CDR3 protein: CASNQGQYNEQFF

clone size: NA
V gene: TRBV11-2
D gene: TRBD1
J gene: TRBJ2-7
CDR3 DNA: TGTGCCAGCAGCCCGACTGTAGGAGACAGGGCAGGTGAGCAGTACTTC
CDR3 protein: CASSPTVGDRAGEQYF

clone size: few
V gene: TRBV6-2/TRBV6-3
D gene: NA
J gene: TRBJ2-5
CDR3 DNA: TGTGCCAGCCTCCGTGACCCACAAGAGACCCAGTACTTC
CDR3 protein: CASLRDPQETQYF

clone size: few
V gene: TRBV27
D gene: TRBD1
J gene: TRBJ1-6
CDR3 DNA: TGTGCCAGCAGTTTAGTGGGACAGTCTAATTCACCCCTCCACTTT
CDR3 protein: CASSLVGQSNSPLHF

clone size: NA
V gene: TRBV5-1
D gene: NA
J gene: TRBJ2-3
CDR3 DNA: TGCGCCAGCAGCTATGGGGACTCCACGAACACAGATACGCAGTATTTT
CDR3 protein: CASSYGDSTNTDTQYF

clone size: NA
V gene: TRBV20-1
D gene: NA
J gene: TRBJ1-5
CDR3 DNA: TGCAGTGTGAAAGGGTCCGGGCAGCCCCAGCATTTT
CDR3 protein: CSVKGSGQPQHF

clone size: NA
V gene: TRBV7-2
D gene: TRBD1
J gene: TRBJ1-2
CDR3 DNA: TGTGCCAGCAGTAGGGGGCGACAGGGAATATCACTCTATGGCTACACCTTC
CDR3 protein: CASSRGRQGISLYGYTF

clone size: few
V gene: TRBV6-2/TRBV6-3
D gene: TRBD1
J gene: TRBJ2-1
CDR3 DNA: TGTGCCAGCACCTCCCCCCGACAGGGAACACACAATGAGCAGTTCTTC
CDR3 protein: CASTSPRQGTHNEQFF

clone size: NA
V gene: TRBV20-1
D gene: NA
J gene: TRBJ2-3
CDR3 DNA: TGCAGTGCTAGAGACCCCAGCGGGCTGAGCACAGATACGCAGTATTTT
CDR3 protein: CSARDPSGLSTDTQYF

clone size: NA
V gene: TRBV29-1
D gene: NA
J gene: TRBJ1-1
CDR3 DNA: TGCAGCGTTGAAGGCTCAACGAACACTGAAGCTTTCTTT
CDR3 protein: CSVEGSTNTEAFF

clone size: NA
V gene: TRBV27
D gene: NA
J gene: TRBJ2-2
CDR3 DNA: TGTGCCAGCACTGTGCAGCTGGGCACCGGGGAGCTGTTTTTT
CDR3 protein: CASTVQLGTGELFF

clone size: NA
V gene: TRBV7-2
D gene: NA
J gene: TRBJ1-4
CDR3 DNA: TGTGCCAGCAGCTCCCCGGGACGGTGGAGTGAAAAACTGTTTTTT
CDR3 protein: CASSSPGRWSEKLFF

clone size: NA
V gene: TRBV4-2
D gene: TRBD2
J gene: TRBJ2-7
CDR3 DNA: TGTGCCAGCAGCCAAGATCGAGCGGGAGCCCACGAGCAGTACTTC
CDR3 protein: CASSQDRAGAHEQYF

clone size: many
V gene: TRBV29-1
D gene: NA
J gene: TRBJ1-2
CDR3 DNA: TGCAGCGCCACGGCCACTTCCGAGGGGAGTAGCGGCTACACCTTC
CDR3 protein: CSATATSEGSSGYTF

clone size: few
V gene: TRBV12-3/TRBV12-4
D gene: NA
J gene: TRBJ2-1
CDR3 DNA: TGTGCCAGCACGGGGAGCAATGAGCAGTTCTTC
CDR3 protein: CASTGSNEQFF

clone size: few
V gene: TRBV20-1
D gene: NA
J gene: TRBJ1-4
CDR3 DNA: TGCAGTGCTAGAGGCGCAACTAATGAAAAACTGTTTTTT
CDR3 protein: CSARGATNEKLFF

clone size: NA
V gene: TRBV10-2
D gene: NA
J gene: TRBJ2-3
CDR3 DNA: TGCGCCAGCAGTTCGGTTACTGGCACAGATACGCAGTATTTT
CDR3 protein: CASSSVTGTDTQYF

clone size: NA
V gene: TRBV7-2
D gene: NA
J gene: TRBJ2-1
CDR3 DNA: TGTGCCAGCAGCCTCTCGGTGGGGACCTACAATGAGCAGTTCTTC
CDR3 protein: CASSLSVGTYNEQFF

clone size: once
V gene: TRBV5-6
D gene: NA
J gene: TRBJ1-2
CDR3 DNA: TGTGCCAGCAGCTTGTCAAGTGGCGGCTACACCTTC
CDR3 protein: CASSLSSGGYTF

clone size: NA
V gene: TRBV15
D gene: NA
J gene: TRBJ2-1
CDR3 DNA: TGTGCCACCAGCAGCGCTAGGGGAGGGACAGACAACAATGAGCAGTTCTTC
CDR3 protein: CATSSARGGTDNNEQFF

clone size: NA
V gene: TRBV5-1
D gene: TRBD1
J gene: TRBJ2-7
CDR3 DNA: TGCGCCAGCCAACAGTCGACAGGGCCCTGCGAGCAGTACTTC
CDR3 protein: CASQQSTGPCEQYF

clone size: few
V gene: TRBV20-1
D gene: NA
J gene: TRBJ2-3
CDR3 DNA: TGCAGTGCTAAACAGTCCACAGATACGCAGTATTTT
CDR3 protein: CSAKQSTDTQYF

clone size: NA
V gene: TRBV2
D gene: NA
J gene: TRBJ2-6
CDR3 DNA: TGTGCCAGCAACCGAGGGGGAACAGTATCTGGGGCCAACGTCCTGACTTTC
CDR3 protein: CASNRGGTVSGANVLTF

clone size: few
V gene: TRBV20-1
D gene: TRBD2
J gene: TRBJ2-7
CDR3 DNA: TGCAGTGCTAGAGTCGGGGGGGGTACCTACGAGCAGTACTTC
CDR3 protein: CSARVGGGTYEQYF

clone size: NA
V gene: TRBV7-2
D gene: TRBD1
J gene: TRBJ2-5
CDR3 DNA: TGTGCCAGCAGCCCAAGGACAGGGATGAGAGAGACCCAGTACTTC
CDR3 protein: CASSPRTGMRETQYF

clone size: few
V gene: TRBV6-6
D gene: TRBD2
J gene: TRBJ2-1
CDR3 DNA: TGTGCCAGCAGTGAGGGACTAGCGGGTAGTGAGCAGTTCTTC
CDR3 protein: CASSEGLAGSEQFF

clone size: few
V gene: TRBV7-3
D gene: NA
J gene: TRBJ1-6
CDR3 DNA: TGTGCCAGCAGCTTAACACAGGGAAGTTCACCCCTCCACTTT
CDR3 protein: CASSLTQGSSPLHF

clone size: NA
V gene: TRBV7-2
D gene: NA
J gene: TRBJ2-7
CDR3 DNA: TGTGCCAGCAGCTGGACCGGGGCTAGCCCGAGCGAGCAGTACTTC
CDR3 protein: CASSWTGASPSEQYF

clone size: NA
V gene: TRBV2
D gene: NA
J gene: TRBJ2-7
CDR3 DNA: TGTGCCAGCAGTGAATATGGCAGTAGCTCCTACGAGCAGTACTTC
CDR3 protein: CASSEYGSSSYEQYF

clone size: NA
V gene: TRBV20-1
D gene: NA
J gene: TRBJ2-4
CDR3 DNA: TGCAGTGCCAAAGAAAACATTCAGTACTTC
CDR3 protein: CSAKENIQYF

clone size: once
V gene: TRBV6-6
D gene: NA
J gene: TRBJ2-2
CDR3 DNA: TGTGCCAGCAGTCACTATAGCGGTAACACCGGGGAGCTGTTTTTT
CDR3 protein: CASSHYSGNTGELFF

clone size: few
V gene: TRBV29-1
D gene: NA
J gene: TRBJ2-5
CDR3 DNA: TGCAGCGTCCCACGCCAGTTGGGAGAGACCCAGTACTTC
CDR3 protein: CSVPRQLGETQYF

clone size: NA
V gene: TRBV7-9
D gene: NA
J gene: TRBJ2-5
CDR3 DNA: TGTGCCAGCAGCCGTGGGACCACCCAGACCCAGTACTTC
CDR3 protein: CASSRGTTQTQYF

clone size: few
V gene: TRBV27
D gene: TRBD1
J gene: TRBJ2-7
CDR3 DNA: TGTGCCAGCAGTCAGACCGGGACAGGGTTCCTAGCGCGGCGGTACGAGCAGTACTTC
CDR3 protein: CASSQTGTGFLARRYEQYF

clone size: NA
V gene: TRBV11-1
D gene: NA
J gene: TRBJ2-4
CDR3 DNA: TGTGCCAGCAGCCCTGGTGGCCGTATTATCCAGTACTTC
CDR3 protein: CASSPGGRIIQYF

clone size: few
V gene: TRBV9
D gene: NA
J gene: TRBJ1-2
CDR3 DNA: TGTGCCAGCAGCCAAAGCCCCACGGGTTACACCTTC
CDR3 protein: CASSQSPTGYTF

clone size: many
V gene: TRBV7-9
D gene: NA
J gene: TRBJ1-1
CDR3 DNA: TGTGCCAGCAGCTTAGCGGCAGGGGAGTACACTGAAGCTTTCTTT
CDR3 protein: CASSLAAGEYTEAFF

clone size: few
V gene: TRBV2
D gene: TRBD1
J gene: TRBJ1-1
CDR3 DNA: TGTGCCAGCAGTGAGGACAGGATGAACACTGAAGCTTTCTTT
CDR3 protein: CASSEDRMNTEAFF

clone size: NA
V gene: TRBV7-8
D gene: NA
J gene: TRBJ2-7
CDR3 DNA: TGTGCCAGCTCCCGTCGGGGGGCCCTCTACAATGAGCAGTACTTC
CDR3 protein: CASSRRGALYNEQYF

clone size: NA
V gene: TRBV3-1
D gene: TRBD1
J gene: TRBJ1-6
CDR3 DNA: TGTGCCAGCAGCCCGACAGGGGGGGATTCACCCCTCCACTTT
CDR3 protein: CASSPTGGDSPLHF

clone size: NA
V gene: TRBV12-3/TRBV12-4
D gene: NA
J gene: TRBJ2-5
CDR3 DNA: TGTGCCAGCAATCATGGAACAGGACAAGAGACCCAGTACTTC
CDR3 protein: CASNHGTGQETQYF

clone size: NA
V gene: TRBV7-9
D gene: TRBD2
J gene: TRBJ2-1
CDR3 DNA: TGTGCCAGCAGGTCGCGGGGGGGGGCCAACCTTCCTTCCTACAATGAGCAGTTCTTC
CDR3 protein: CASRSRGGANLPSYNEQFF

clone size: NA
V gene: TRBV28
D gene: NA
J gene: TRBJ1-2
CDR3 DNA: TGTGCCAGCAGTTTATTGAGAGAAAGCTATGGCTACACCTTC
CDR3 protein: CASSLLRESYGYTF

clone size: NA
V gene: TRBV4-1
D gene: TRBD1
J gene: TRBJ1-1
CDR3 DNA: TGCGCCAGCAGCCAAGAACTGAGGGACAGGGGGCGATTAAGGACTGAAGCTTTCTTT
CDR3 protein: CASSQELRDRGRLRTEAFF

clone size: NA
V gene: TRBV5-1
D gene: TRBD2
J gene: TRBJ2-3
CDR3 DNA: TGCGCCAGCAGCCCCGTGGGTAGCGGGGTATGGGATACGCAGTATTTT
CDR3 protein: CASSPVGSGVWDTQYF

clone size: few
V gene: TRBV10-1
D gene: NA
J gene: TRBJ2-7
CDR3 DNA: TGCGCCAGCAGTGAGTCTCCTACAGGATCCTACGAGCAGTACTTC
CDR3 protein: CASSESPTGSYEQYF

clone size: NA
V gene: TRBV20-1
D gene: NA
J gene: TRBJ1-1
CDR3 DNA: TGCAGTGCCAGGATTCCTACGGGTACTCCTGAAGCTTTCTTT
CDR3 protein: CSARIPTGTPEAFF